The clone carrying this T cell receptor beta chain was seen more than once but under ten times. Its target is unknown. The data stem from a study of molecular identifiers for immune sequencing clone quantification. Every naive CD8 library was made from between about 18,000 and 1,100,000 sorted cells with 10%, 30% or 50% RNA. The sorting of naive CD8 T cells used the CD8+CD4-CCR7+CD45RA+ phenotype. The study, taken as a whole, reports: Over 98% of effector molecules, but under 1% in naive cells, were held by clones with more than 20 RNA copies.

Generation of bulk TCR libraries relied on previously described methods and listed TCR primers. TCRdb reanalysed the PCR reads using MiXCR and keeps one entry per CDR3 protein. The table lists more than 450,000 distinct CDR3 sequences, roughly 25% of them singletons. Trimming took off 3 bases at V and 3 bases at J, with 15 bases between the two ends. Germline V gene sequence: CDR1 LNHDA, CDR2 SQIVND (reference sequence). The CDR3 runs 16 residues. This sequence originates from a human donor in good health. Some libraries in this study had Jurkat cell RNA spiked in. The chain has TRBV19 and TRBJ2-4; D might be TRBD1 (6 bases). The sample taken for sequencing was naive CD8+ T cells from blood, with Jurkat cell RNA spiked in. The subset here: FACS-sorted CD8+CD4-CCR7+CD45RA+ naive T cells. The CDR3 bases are TGTGCCAGTAGTATTGGGGGCCGCAGCTTCAAAAACATTCAGTACTTC. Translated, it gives CASSIGGRSFKNIQYF. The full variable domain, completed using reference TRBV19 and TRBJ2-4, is DGGITQSPKYLFRKEGQNVTLSCEQNLNHDAMYWYRQDPGQGLRLIYYSQIVNDFQKGDIAEGYSVSREKKESFPLTVTSAQKNPTAFYLCASSIGGRSFKNIQYFGAGTRLSVL.